One and the same sample provided the 24 T cell receptor beta chains below, sequenced in a study of blood T cell repertoires in COVID-19. The method was immunoSEQ multiplex PCR; TCRdb's version includes in-frame clones alone and lacks a portion of them. The sample shows approximately 120,000 clones, roughly 72% of them seen only once. The sample consisted of peripheral blood. These receptors were collected from a human donor in a cohort sampled during active COVID-19.

This clone was seen a single time. The chain employs TRBV11-2 and TRBJ2-3; 11 bases are a match to TRBD2. CDR3 length: 16 residues. The germline gives CDR1 SGHAT, CDR2 FQNNGV. V dropped 5 bases and J dropped 2; count of bases not matched to a gene: 6. The chain's CDR3 is CASSPASGGYTDTQYF. The CDR3 DNA is TGTGCCAGCAGCCCGGCTAGCGGGGGGTACACAGATACGCAGTATTTT.

V is TRBV28 and J is TRBJ1-2; perhaps TRBD1 as D (5 bases). V lost 4 bases and J 4 bases, leaving 10 bases between the germline ends. This CDR3 spans 13 amino acids. Germline CDR1 is MDHEN and CDR2 is SYDVKM. CDR3: CASSSQGVYGYTF. The CDR3 DNA reads as TGTGCCAGCAGTTCCCAGGGCGTCTATGGCTACACCTTC.

The gene calls are TRBV6-6 and TRBJ1-2; TRBD1 matches at 8 bases. The CDR3 has 16 amino acids. Germline V gene lookup returns CDR1 MNHNY and CDR2 SVGAGI (reference sequence). Germline trimming cut 5 bases from V and 7 bases from J; bases unmatched to any gene: 15. The CDR3 spells CASSPRTGRRILGYTF. The CDR3 nucleotides are TGTGCCAGCAGTCCTAGGACAGGGCGAAGGATTCTTGGCTACACCTTC.

V is TRBV10-3 and J is TRBJ2-1; 10 bases align to TRBD2. The germline V gene has CDR1 ENHRY and CDR2 SYGVKD. With 2 bases clipped from V and 10 bases from J, the junction kept 11 bases outside the gene matches. The CDR3 contains 16 residues. CDR3 in amino acids: CAISEEGAGGQGEQFF. CDR3 sequence (DNA): TGTGCCATCAGTGAGGAGGGAGCGGGGGGGCAAGGAGAGCAGTTCTTC.

This chain uses TRBV6-1 with TRBJ2-7; D unresolved. The V end was cut by 3 bases, the J end by 2 bases, with 8 bases between. The CDR3 contains 13 residues. Per germline, CDR1 MNHNS and CDR2 SASEGT. The DNA of the CDR3 is TGTGCCAGCAGTGATAGATTAACCTACGAGCAGTACTTC. This encodes CASSDRLTYEQYF.

This chain links TRBV4-2 with TRBJ2-6, with TRBD1 identical over 10 bases. The V and J ends lost 5 bases and 3 bases, in that order; junction bases with no gene match: 10. Germline V lookup: CDR1 LGHNA, CDR2 YNFKEQ. The CDR3 runs to 18 residues. The CDR3 nucleotides read TGTGCCAGCAGCGGCCCGGGACAGGGGCCTTTTGGGGCCAACGTCCTGACTTTC. Amino acids: CASSGPGQGPFGANVLTF.

The chain joins TRBV5-1 to TRBJ2-3, with D possibly matching TRBD1 (6 bases). The CDR3 is 16 amino acids. V gave up 0 bases and J gave up 5 bases, with 16 bases separating them. The germline CDR1 and CDR2 sequences are SGHRS and YFSETQ. The CDR3 DNA follows: TGCGCCAGCAGCTTGGCCCCAGGTGTAGGGGGAGATACGCAGTATTTT. It codes for CASSLAPGVGGDTQYF.

The chain employs TRBV5-1 and TRBJ2-6; weak D call: TRBD1 (5 bases). The CDR3 runs 17 residues. V was trimmed by 1 base and J by 0 bases, leaving 11 bases between them. Germline CDR1 reads SGHRS; CDR2 reads YFSETQ. The CDR3 DNA reads as TGCGCCAGCAGCTTGTTAGGACAAAACTCTGGGGCCAACGTCCTGACTTTC. The encoded protein is CASSLLGQNSGANVLTF.

This sequence joins TRBV2 and TRBJ1-5; 10 nucleotides line up with TRBD1. This CDR3 spans 17 amino acids. Germline V gene data show CDR1 as SNHLY and CDR2 as FYNNEI. V lost 3 bases and J lost 0; bases outside the gene matches: 5. The CDR3 DNA reads TGTGCCAGCAGTGACGGCGGGACAGGGGCTAGCAATCAGCCCCAGCATTTT. Amino acid sequence: CASSDGGTGASNQPQHF.

The gene calls are TRBV5-1 and TRBJ1-2, with D possibly TRBD1 on 5 matching bases. Germline CDR1 reads SGHRS; CDR2 reads YFSETQ. V was trimmed by 4 bases and J by 1 base, leaving 14 bases between them. The CDR3 spans 15 residues. The DNA for the CDR3 is TGCGCCAGCAGCCCACACGGGGGGGATAACTATGGCTACACCTTC. Translated: CASSPHGGDNYGYTF.

The table lists this clone with a few counts. The chain has TRBV7-8 and TRBJ2-7; D gene ambiguous. The V and J ends lost 1 base and 3 bases respectively, with 7 bases between them. Germline-derived CDR1 and CDR2 are SGHVS and FQNEAQ. The CDR3 is 13 residues long. The CDR3, as DNA: TGTGCCAGCAGCTTAGGTGCGGTCTACGAGCAGTACTTC. Amino acids: CASSLGAVYEQYF.

V gene TRBV2 combines with J gene TRBJ2-5; 8 bases match TRBD1. From germline, CDR1 is SNHLY and CDR2 FYNNEI. V lost 6 bases to trimming and J lost 6 bases; unmatched junction nucleotides: 3. CDR3 size: 12 residues. The CDR3 reads CASRTGGQTQYF. The DNA for the CDR3 is TGTGCCAGCAGAACAGGGGGTCAGACCCAGTACTTC.

The V call is TRBV6-6, the J call TRBJ1-1, with TRBD1 identical over 8 bases. V was clipped by 6 bases and J by 3 bases; unmatched bases: 9. Germline lookup yields CDR1 MNHNY and CDR2 SVGAGI (reference sequence). The CDR3 consists of 15 residues. CDR3 loop: CASRPRGQEYTEAFF. CDR3 DNA: TGTGCCAGCAGACCTAGGGGACAGGAGTACACTGAAGCTTTCTTT.

The gene calls are TRBV7-8 and TRBJ2-5; TRBD1 might be the D (6 bases). V gave up 5 bases and J gave up 5 bases, with 15 bases separating them. The CDR3 covers 14 residues. The germline gives CDR1 SGHVS, CDR2 FQNEAQ. CDR3 loop: CASSPWTVRETQYF. In DNA, the CDR3 is TGTGCCAGCAGCCCCTGGACAGTCCGGGAGACCCAGTACTTC.

The CDR3 here is CSVESYGENGYTF. The CDR3 DNA reads as TGCAGCGTTGAAAGCTACGGGGAGAATGGCTACACCTTC. The V gene is TRBV29-1, the J gene TRBJ1-2, with no clear D. This CDR3 comprises 13 residues. V was trimmed by 2 bases and J by 6 bases, leaving 13 bases between them. CDR1 and CDR2 (germline): SQVTM, ANQGSEA. Full variable domain (missing parts from reference TRBV29-1 and TRBJ1-2): SAVISQKPSRDICQRGTSLTIQCQVDSQVTMMFWYRQQPGQSLTLIATANQGSEATYESGFVIDKFPISRPNLTFSTLTVSNMSPEDSSIYLCSVESYGENGYTFGSGTRLTVV.

This clone was counted between two and nine times. The rearrangement links TRBV18 to TRBJ1-1, with a tentative D call TRBD1 (5 bases). CDR3 length: 13 amino acids. Germline loops: CDR1 KGHSH, CDR2 LQKENI. Trimming left V 6 bases short and J 10 bases short, with 18 bases between. DNA for the CDR3: TGTGCCAGCTCCCCCTCCATGGGGGGAAGAGCTTTCTTT. Amino acids: CASSPSMGGRAFF.

The chain combines TRBV5-1 with TRBJ1-2; D possibly corresponds to TRBD1 (6 bases). Germline CDR1 is SGHRS and CDR2 is YFSETQ. CDR3 size: 15 residues. V dropped 4 bases and J dropped 4 bases, with 17 bases sitting between them. The CDR3 DNA is TGCGCCAGCAGCAATTCGACAGGCGGTTTCTATGGCTACACCTTC. Protein product: CASSNSTGGFYGYTF.

The CDR3 DNA reads as TGTGCCAGTTCTCAGGGGCCCTATGGCTACACCTTC. Translation gives CASSQGPYGYTF. V gene TRBV19 combines with J gene TRBJ1-2; D is perhaps TRBD1 (6 bases). CDR3 length equals 12 residues. CDR1 is LNHDA, CDR2 SQIVND, per germline (reference sequence). The V gene lost 8 bases and the J gene lost 4 bases, with 11 bases spanning the gap.

CDR3 nucleotide sequence: TGTGCCAGCTCACCTACGGGCCGCGGGACGGGGGATGAGCAGTTCTTC. It specifies CASSPTGRGTGDEQFF. The chain joins TRBV18 to TRBJ2-1, with a weak D call TRBD2 (6 bases). Germline V gene sequence: CDR1 KGHSH, CDR2 LQKENI. CDR3 length equals 16 residues. Trimming shortened V by 3 bases and J by 8 bases, and 20 bases separated the two germline ends.

J is TRBJ1-3 and V is TRBV7-9, with D possibly matching TRBD1 (5 bases). The ends were cut back, 0 bases at V and 2 bases at J, with 8 bases in the middle. Germline CDR1 SEHNR, CDR2 FQNEAQ (reference sequence). The CDR3 is 15 amino acids. The CDR3 nucleotides are TGTGCCAGCAGCTTAGCAAGGGGTGCTGGAAACACCATATATTTT. Protein sequence: CASSLARGAGNTIYF.

V and J are TRBV30 and TRBJ1-5, with TRBD1 identical over 7 bases. Trimming removed 2 bases from V and 3 bases from J; junction bases left unmatched: 7. Germline V gene lookup returns CDR1 GTSNPN and CDR2 SVGIG (reference sequence). This CDR3 has 15 residues. DNA for the CDR3: TGTGCCTGGAGTCTTCCGGGACAGTACAATCAGCCCCAGCATTTT. Translated: CAWSLPGQYNQPQHF.

The genes are TRBV4-1 and TRBJ2-3; D may be TRBD1 (5 bases). The CDR3 extends over 15 amino acids. Between the trimmed V and J ends, which lost 0 bases and 3 bases, there was a span of 10 bases. Looked up from germline, CDR1 is MGHRA and CDR2 is YSYEKL. CDR3 residues: CASSQEGVHTDTQYF. The CDR3 coding sequence is TGCGCCAGCAGCCAAGAAGGGGTGCATACAGATACGCAGTATTTT.

The chain is built from TRBV7-9 and TRBJ1-4; 10 positions match TRBD1. Unmatched junction bases numbered 3, after V lost 3 bases and J lost 8 bases. The CDR3 totals 14 residues. CDR1 and CDR2 (germline): SEHNR, FQNEAQ (reference sequence). The chain's CDR3 is CASSFGTGVEKLFF. CDR3 nucleotide sequence: TGTGCCAGCAGCTTCGGGACAGGGGTGGAAAAACTGTTTTTT.

This chain connects TRBV5-1 to TRBJ2-7; tentative D call: TRBD1 (5 bases). The CDR3 extends over 15 amino acids. CDR1 is SGHRS and CDR2 is YFSETQ in the germline V gene. Trimming pared 0 bases from V and 2 bases from J, leaving 12 bases between. The CDR3 sequence: CASSLEAGSPYEQYF. Here the CDR3 DNA reads TGCGCCAGCAGCTTGGAAGCAGGGTCCCCCTACGAGCAGTACTTC.